Listed here are 14 T cell receptor beta chains from one sample, sequenced in a study of blood T cell repertoires in COVID-19. Assay used: immunoSEQ multiplex PCR; TCRdb lists only in-frame clones, some missing. Of more than 200,000 clones in the sample, 88% were seen once. The sample comprised peripheral blood. These receptors were taken from a man aged 80 or over with acute or convalescent COVID-19.

The chain links TRBV7-3 to TRBJ2-2, with 7 bases fitting TRBD2. The CDR3 totals 15 residues. Trimming removed 2 bases from V and 6 bases from J; junction bases left unmatched: 6. CDR1 is SGHTA, CDR2 FQGTGA, per germline. The CDR3 region is CASSLGGGRAGELFF. Written as DNA, the CDR3 is TGTGCCAGCAGCTTAGGCGGGGGACGGGCCGGGGAGCTGTTTTTT.

With respect to this clone: The same CDR3 can be traced to other DNA sequences in this sample. V and J are TRBV18 and TRBJ2-7; TRBD1 matches 10 bases. Germline V gene data show CDR1 as KGHSH and CDR2 as LQKENI. Losses at the gene ends were 3 bases for V and 2 bases for J; bases not matched to a gene: 1. CDR3 size: 14 residues. The CDR3 protein is CASSPGQGPYEQYF. CDR3 nucleotide sequence: TGTGCCAGCTCACCGGGACAGGGGCCCTACGAGCAGTACTTC.

This clone has only a few counts. This chain links TRBV6-1 with TRBJ1-6; D perhaps matches TRBD1 (6 bases). Germline assignment: CDR1 MNHNS and CDR2 SASEGT. CDR3 length: 16 amino acids. The V end lost 1 base, the J end lost 4 bases, and 11 bases lay between the germline ends. The DNA for the CDR3 is TGTGCCAGCAGTGAAGGTGACAGGCCGTATAATTCACCCCTCCACTTT. This codes for CASSEGDRPYNSPLHF.

This clone was seen only a few times. The chain has TRBV5-1 and TRBJ2-2; D call uncertain. V gave up 4 bases and J gave up 5 bases, with 9 bases separating them. Germline loops: CDR1 SGHRS, CDR2 YFSETQ. The CDR3 runs to 13 residues. Here the CDR3 DNA reads TGCGCCAGCAGCCGTTCGGTGACCGGGGAGCTGTTTTTT. It yields the protein CASSRSVTGELFF.

This clone was found once. The chain has TRBV5-4 and TRBJ2-1, with 12 bases fitting TRBD2. V shed 7 bases and J 2 bases; nucleotides not matched to a gene: 10. This CDR3 region has 17 residues. CDR1 and CDR2 from the germline V gene are SGHNT and YYREEE (reference sequence). CDR3 nucleotides: TGTGCCAGCCGGGCTAGCGGGAGGGCCGGCCCCTACAATGAGCAGTTCTTC. Translating gives CASRASGRAGPYNEQFF.

The genes are TRBV27 and TRBJ2-3, with TRBD2 identical over 12 bases. V lost 5 bases and J lost 0; bases outside the gene matches: 3. This CDR3 is built from 16 residues. Germline V gene lookup returns CDR1 MNHEY and CDR2 SMNVEV (reference sequence). The CDR3 spells CASSTLAGGSTDTQYF. Written as DNA, the CDR3 is TGTGCCAGCAGTACCCTAGCGGGGGGGAGCACAGATACGCAGTATTTT.

V gene TRBV11-3 combines with J gene TRBJ1-1; D not certain. V was shortened by 4 bases and J by 2 bases, with 8 bases between the two germline ends. CDR1 SGHNT and CDR2 YENEEA come from the germline V gene. This CDR3 is 13 amino acids long. DNA for the CDR3: TGTGCCAGCAGCTCTCAGGTTAACACTGAAGCTTTCTTT. This gives the protein CASSSQVNTEAFF.

This clone was found once. The chain couples TRBV19 to TRBJ2-3; 10 bases align to TRBD2. CDR3 length equals 16 residues. The V and J ends lost 2 bases and 0 bases, in that order; junction bases with no gene match: 2. Per germline, CDR1 LNHDA and CDR2 SQIVND (reference sequence). CDR3 residues: CASSISSGSSTDTQYF. The CDR3 DNA follows: TGTGCCAGTAGTATATCTAGCGGGAGTAGCACAGATACGCAGTATTTT.

This clone has only one observation. The chain is built from TRBV7-2 and TRBJ2-2; 8 bases match TRBD1. The germline V gene encodes CDR1 SGHTA and CDR2 FQGNSA. The V and J ends lost 4 bases and 4 bases, in that order; junction bases with no gene match: 8. The CDR3 consists of 16 residues. In DNA, the CDR3 is TGTGCCAGCAGCTCCCCGACAGGGGTACGCACCGGGGAGCTGTTTTTT. Amino acids: CASSSPTGVRTGELFF. Drawing the rest from reference TRBV7-2 and TRBJ2-2, the complete variable domain is GAGVSQSPSNKVTEKGKDVELRCDPISGHTALYWYRQSLGQGLEFLIYFQGNSAPDKSGLPSDRFSAERTGGSVSTLTIQRTQQEDSAVYLCASSSPTGVRTGELFFGEGSRLTVL.

The chain's CDR3 is CASSDPTGDLSNTGELFF. The CDR3 DNA follows: TGTGCCAGCAGTGACCCAACAGGGGACCTATCGAACACCGGGGAGCTGTTTTTT. This rearrangement joins TRBV27 to TRBJ2-2; 7 bases match TRBD1. CDR1 is MNHEY and CDR2 is SMNVEV in the germline V gene (reference sequence). The CDR3 contains 18 residues. V lost 5 bases to trimming and J lost 0 bases; unmatched junction nucleotides: 12.

The chain recombines TRBV10-2 with TRBJ2-1, with 8 nucleotides matching TRBD1. V shed 4 bases, J shed 4 bases, and the junction held 3 bases outside the gene matches. Germline V gene sequence: CDR1 WSHSY, CDR2 SAAADI. This CDR3 has 14 amino acids. CDR3 DNA sequence: TGCGCCAGCAGTGCTCAGGGGGCATACAATGAGCAGTTCTTC. Residues: CASSAQGAYNEQFF.

The gene calls are TRBV18 and TRBJ2-5, with 7 bases aligning to TRBD2. There are 17 residues in the CDR3. J lost 4 bases, V lost 0 bases, and 11 bases had no gene match. CDR1 is KGHSH, CDR2 LQKENI, per germline. The CDR3 reads CASSPPNTGRIGETQYF. CDR3 DNA: TGTGCCAGCTCACCACCTAACACCGGGAGGATAGGAGAGACCCAGTACTTC. Looking up the rest from reference TRBV18 and TRBJ2-5 gives the full variable domain: NAGVMQNPRHLVRRRGQEARLRCSPMKGHSHVYWYRQLPEEGLKFMVYLQKENIIDESGMPKERFSAEFPKEGPSILRIQQVVRGDSAAYFCASSPPNTGRIGETQYFGPGTRLLVL.

The rearrangement links TRBV7-8 to TRBJ2-7; 9 bases match TRBD1. The trim removed 5 bases at V and 0 bases at J, leaving 5 bases unmatched. The CDR3 is 15 amino acids. Germline loops: CDR1 SGHVS, CDR2 FQNEAQ. The CDR3 DNA reads TGTGCCAGCAGCCGTGACAGGGGGACCTCCTACGAGCAGTACTTC. As protein: CASSRDRGTSYEQYF.

The rearrangement joins TRBV11-3 to TRBJ2-3; perhaps TRBD1 as D (5 bases). Germline V gene lookup returns CDR1 SGHNT and CDR2 YENEEA. CDR3 length: 17 amino acids. V was trimmed by 1 base and J by 5 bases, leaving 19 bases between them. CDR3 loop: CASSLGFAGPKGDTQYF. CDR3 coding DNA: TGTGCCAGCAGCTTAGGGTTCGCAGGGCCAAAGGGAGATACGCAGTATTTT.